Listed here are 9 T cell receptor beta chains from one sample, sequenced in a study of monozygotic twins with inflammatory bowel disease. Each CDR3 protein gets one entry in TCRdb, which reprocessed the 5' RACE reads and gives no DNA. The sample data list over 120,000 distinct CDR3 sequences. The sequenced sample consisted of blood. These receptor sequences come from a human donor with ulcerative colitis or Crohn's disease, or a healthy co-twin of an affected twin (not recorded which).

The V gene is TRBV5-1, the J gene TRBJ2-1; TCRdb picks TRBD1, but there is no DNA to check that call. Germline V lookup: CDR1 SGHRS, CDR2 YFSETQ. The CDR3 runs to 15 residues. This CDR3 reads CASGVEDRGPDEQFF.

This chain connects TRBV6-2 or TRBV6-3 to TRBJ1-5; TCRdb reports TRBD1, a call that lacks DNA to check it against. CDR3 length: 12 amino acids. Germline CDR1 reads MNHEY; CDR2 reads SVGEGT. The CDR3: CASKGGNQPQHF.

The CDR3 protein is CASSKGVPTGELFF. The chain is built from TRBV19 and TRBJ2-2; without DNA, the TCRdb call of TRBD2 cannot be checked. Germline loops: CDR1 LNHDA, CDR2 SQIVND (reference sequence). This CDR3 contains 14 residues.

This sequence joins TRBV7-2 and TRBJ2-2; TCRdb calls TRBD1, which cannot be checked without DNA. CDR1 is SGHTA, CDR2 FQGNSA, per germline. The CDR3 sequence is 19 residues long. CDR3 in amino acids: CASSLGRRDRAPNTGELFF.

The rearrangement links TRBV12-3 or TRBV12-4 to TRBJ1-3; TCRdb outputs TRBD1, but without DNA this stays unchecked. This CDR3 spans 15 amino acids. CDR3 in amino acids: CASSPAVSSGNTIYF.

The V gene is TRBV19, the J gene TRBJ1-2. The CDR3 loop spans 12 amino acids. Germline-derived CDR1 and CDR2 are LNHDA and SQIVND (reference sequence). The CDR3 loop reads CASSWSNYGYTF.

Here the CDR3 reads CASSHGQLNNEQFF. J is TRBJ2-1 and V is TRBV4-1; TCRdb's D call of TRBD1 is untestable without DNA. CDR1 and CDR2 (germline): MGHRA, YSYEKL. CDR3 size: 14 residues.

The rearrangement uses TRBV12-3 or TRBV12-4 and TRBJ1-2; TCRdb picks TRBD1, but there is no DNA to check that call. The CDR3 runs to 17 residues. This CDR3 is CAKTKLNRDREIRGYTF.

The rearrangement joins TRBV2 to TRBJ2-1; TCRdb names TRBD2, which stays unverified in the absence of DNA. The CDR3 length is 16 residues. Germline V gene sequence: CDR1 SNHLY, CDR2 FYNNEI. The CDR3: CASSGKRGAQYNEQFF. Full variable domain (rest looked up from reference TRBV2 and TRBJ2-1): EPEVTQTPSHQVTQMGQEVILRCVPISNHLYFYWYRQILGQKVEFLVSFYNNEISEKSEIFDDQFSVERPDGSNFTLKIRSTKLEDSAMYFCASSGKRGAQYNEQFFGPGTRLTVL.